These T cell receptor beta chains were read from a single sample in a study of CD8+CD57+ T cells in acquired aplastic anemia. TCRdb re-called the reads with MiXCR, one entry per CDR3 protein. The repertoire consists of hundreds of thousands of distinct CDR3 sequences, with 56% occurring once and the leading ten covering 8%. Sequenced input: sorted CD4+, CD8+, or CD8+CD57+ T cells (not recorded which) from PBMCs. These receptors were obtained from a human donor with severe aplastic anemia or a healthy control (not recorded which). Both conserved end residues are part of each CDR3. D genes are given only for firm matches. Only some rows state a clone size, as once, few, many or a class for expanded clones.

V	size	J	D	DNA	CDR3
TRBV29-1	NA	TRBJ1-3	NA	TGCAGCACAGCAGGGATCTCTGGAAACACCATATATTTT	CSTAGISGNTIYF
TRBV7-9	NA	TRBJ1-2	NA	TGTGCCAGCAGCAAAAAATCGGGGGTCAGGGTGAACTATGGCTACACCTTC	CASSKKSGVRVNYGYTF
TRBV15	few	TRBJ2-3	NA	TGTGCCACCAGCAGAGGACAGGAAACTACAGATACGCAGTATTTT	CATSRGQETTDTQYF
TRBV15	NA	TRBJ1-1	NA	TGTGCCACCAGCAGGGCCTACACTGAAGCTTTCTTT	CATSRAYTEAFF
TRBV19	NA	TRBJ2-1	TRBD2	TGTGCCAGTAGTACCCCCGGGGGGACGGGGAGTAATGAGCAGTTCTTC	CASSTPGGTGSNEQFF
TRBV5-8	many	TRBJ2-7	NA	TGTGCCAGCAGCTGGGGGGGGGGCGGCGAGCAGTACTTC	CASSWGGGGEQYF
TRBV10-1	few	TRBJ2-7	NA	TGCGCCAGCACCGACTCGGGCACAGAAGTCCGCGAGCAGTACTTC	CASTDSGTEVREQYF
TRBV12-3/TRBV12-4	NA	TRBJ1-6	NA	TGTGCCAGCGGTTTGCGGCAGTCAATGAATTCACCCCTCCACTTT	CASGLRQSMNSPLHF
TRBV5-1	many	TRBJ1-1	TRBD1	TGCGCCAGCAGCTTGGGATGGGACAGGGGGGCGAACACTGAAGCTTTCTTT	CASSLGWDRGANTEAFF
TRBV5-8	NA	TRBJ1-5	NA	TGTGCCAGCAGCGCCCCGGCGGGGAGCAATCAGCCCCAGCATTTT	CASSAPAGSNQPQHF
TRBV19	NA	TRBJ1-5	TRBD1	TGTGCCAGTAGTATAGATCACGGACAGGGACCCCATAGCAATCAGCCCCAGCATTTT	CASSIDHGQGPHSNQPQHF
TRBV14	many	TRBJ1-1	NA	TGTGCCAGCAGCCAAGCCAGCAGTGAAGCTTTCTTT	CASSQASSEAFF
TRBV7-6	NA	TRBJ2-3	NA	TGTGCCAGCAGCTTTTGGACGCGCACAGATACGCAGTATTTT	CASSFWTRTDTQYF